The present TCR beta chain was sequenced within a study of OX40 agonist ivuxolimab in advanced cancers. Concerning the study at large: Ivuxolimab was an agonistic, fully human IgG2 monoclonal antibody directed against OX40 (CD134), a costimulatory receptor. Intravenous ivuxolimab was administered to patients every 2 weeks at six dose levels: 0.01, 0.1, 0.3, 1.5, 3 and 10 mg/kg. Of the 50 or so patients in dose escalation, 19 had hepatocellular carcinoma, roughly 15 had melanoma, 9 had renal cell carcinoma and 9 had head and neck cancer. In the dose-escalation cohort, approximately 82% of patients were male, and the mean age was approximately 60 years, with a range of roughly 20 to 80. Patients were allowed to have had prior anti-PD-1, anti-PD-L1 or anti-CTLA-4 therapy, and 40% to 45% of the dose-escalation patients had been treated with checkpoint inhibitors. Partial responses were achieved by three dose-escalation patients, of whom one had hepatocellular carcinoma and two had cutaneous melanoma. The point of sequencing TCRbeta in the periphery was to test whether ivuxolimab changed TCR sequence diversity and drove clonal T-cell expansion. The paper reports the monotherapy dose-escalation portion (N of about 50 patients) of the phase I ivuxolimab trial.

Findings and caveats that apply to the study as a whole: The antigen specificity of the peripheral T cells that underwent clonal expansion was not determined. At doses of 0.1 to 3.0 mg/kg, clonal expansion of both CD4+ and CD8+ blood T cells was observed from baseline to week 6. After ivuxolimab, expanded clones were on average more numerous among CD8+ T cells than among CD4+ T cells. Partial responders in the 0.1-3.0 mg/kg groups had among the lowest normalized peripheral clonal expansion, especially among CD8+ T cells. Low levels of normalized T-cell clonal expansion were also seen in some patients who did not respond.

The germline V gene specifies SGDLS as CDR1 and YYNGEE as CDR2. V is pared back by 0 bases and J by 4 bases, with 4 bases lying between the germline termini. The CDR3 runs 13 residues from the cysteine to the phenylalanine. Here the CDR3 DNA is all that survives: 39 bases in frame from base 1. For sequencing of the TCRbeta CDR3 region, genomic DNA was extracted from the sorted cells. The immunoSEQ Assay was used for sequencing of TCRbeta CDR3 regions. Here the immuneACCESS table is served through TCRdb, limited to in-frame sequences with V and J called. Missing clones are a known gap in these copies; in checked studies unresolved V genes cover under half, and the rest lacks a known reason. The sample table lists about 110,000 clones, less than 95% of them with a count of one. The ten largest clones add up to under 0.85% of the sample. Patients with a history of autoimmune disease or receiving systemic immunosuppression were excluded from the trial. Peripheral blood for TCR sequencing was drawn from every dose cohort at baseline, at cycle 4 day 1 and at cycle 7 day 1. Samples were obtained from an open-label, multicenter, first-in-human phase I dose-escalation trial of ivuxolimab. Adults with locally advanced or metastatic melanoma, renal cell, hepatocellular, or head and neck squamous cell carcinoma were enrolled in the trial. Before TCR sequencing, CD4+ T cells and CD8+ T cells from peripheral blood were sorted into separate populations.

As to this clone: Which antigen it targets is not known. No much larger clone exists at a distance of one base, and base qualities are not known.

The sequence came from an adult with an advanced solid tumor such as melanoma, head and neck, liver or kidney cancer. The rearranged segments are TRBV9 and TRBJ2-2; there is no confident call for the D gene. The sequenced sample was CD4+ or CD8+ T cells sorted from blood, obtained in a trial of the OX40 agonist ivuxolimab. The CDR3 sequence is CASSVDGTGELFF. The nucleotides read TGTGCCAGCAGCGTAGATGGCACCGGGGAGCTGTTTTTT.